What follows is one T cell receptor (beta chain) and its context. This sample is drawn from a study of cytomegalovirus exposure and HLA in healthy donors. This PCR relied on a set of 60 Vbeta primers and 13 Jbeta primers. Clones were read by immunoSEQ multiplex PCR, and TCRdb kept only the in-frame ones, dropping some. This table holds about 140,000 clones, approximately 78% found once. The CDR3 spans 16 residues. Per the germline V gene, CDR1 is SGHRS and CDR2 is YFSETQ. Losses at the gene ends were 4 bases for V and 2 bases for J; bases not matched to a gene: 9. Input material: PBMCs. The gene calls are TRBV5-1 and TRBJ1-5; TRBD1 matches at 7 bases. The sequence was collected from a woman between 50 and 59 years old in good health and CMV-seropositive. CDR3: CASSRFPGQRNQPQHF. CDR3 bases: TGCGCCAGCAGCCGATTCCCGGGACAGCGCAATCAGCCCCAGCATTTT.